This T cell receptor (beta chain) was observed in a study of beta chain features in type 1 diabetes. The CDR3 consists of 14 residues. Germline V gene lookup returns CDR1 MNHNY and CDR2 SVGAGI (reference sequence). V lost 7 bases and J lost 7, with 17 bases in between. Regarding this clone: Antigen: not known.

Study-wide results and limits: Among patients, naive, central memory and Treg TCRB repertoires appeared more similar than among healthy donors.

Of the isolated RNA, all was reverse transcribed, and so the sequenced material was expressed TCRB transcripts. TCRdb keeps only in-frame clones here, not all; method: immunoSEQ multiplex PCR. The sample contains around 300,000 clones, under 8.5% of which appear only once. This chain connects TRBV6-6 to TRBJ2-1; possibly TRBD1 or TRBD2 for D (6 bases each). The specimen sequenced was central memory CD4+ T cells from blood. The TCR was taken from a young woman in good health. CDR3 DNA: TGTGCCAGCACCCGGTGGGGGGCGCAAAATGAGCAGTTCTTC. Translating it yields CASTRWGAQNEQFF.